This T cell receptor beta chain was sequenced in a study of PD-1 blockade in classical Hodgkin lymphoma. The time point is: newly diagnosed, previously untreated cHL patient sample. Study-wide results and caveats: Newly diagnosed patients were reported to exhibit reduced baseline TCR diversity relative to healthy donors.

With regard to this clone: Its specificity is unknown.

Germline V gives CDR1 MNHNS, CDR2 SASEGT. The CDR3 contains 14 residues. Trimming pared 1 base from V and 5 bases from J, leaving 11 bases between. The repertoire was sequenced with immunoSEQ multiplex PCR; TCRdb's copy has only in-frame clones and lacks some. The sample contains about 7,100 clones, more than 60% of which appear only once. Sample: peripheral blood mononuclear cells (PBMCs). The chain has TRBV6-1 and TRBJ2-5; TRBD1 might be the D (5 bases). The TCR sequence derives from a human donor with classical Hodgkin lymphoma. The CDR3 loop reads CASSEEAGWETQYF. The CDR3 nucleotides read TGTGCCAGCAGTGAAGAGGCAGGGTGGGAGACCCAGTACTTC.